This T cell receptor beta chain was sequenced in a study of shared clonotypes between healthy human individuals. Across the whole study: Used for every donor were three CD4 naive, three CD4 memory, two CD8 naive and one CD8 memory plate.

Libraries were prepared by immunoSEQ multiplex PCR; TCRdb keeps only in-frame clonotypes and omits some of them. The sample has 1.5 million to 2.5 million clones, around 96% seen once. V was clipped by 10 bases and J by 0 bases, with 16 bases between them. The CDR3 contains 14 residues. In germline, CDR1 is SNHLY, CDR2 FYNNEI. In the naive CD8 group, cells lacked CD45RO and were positively selected for CCR7, so terminally differentiated effector memory CD45RA+ cells were left out. Recent acute infections and vaccinations were absent in the healthy HIV-negative adult donors. This clone appeared a single time.

The rearrangement uses TRBV2 and TRBJ2-7; weak D call: TRBD2 (6 bases). The sequenced material came from naive CD8+ T cells sorted from blood. This TCR derives from a man aged 18 to 30 in good health. The CDR3 protein is CAMTREWGSYEQYF. The CDR3 coding sequence is TGTGCCATGACCCGGGAGTGGGGCTCCTACGAGCAGTACTTC.